This T cell receptor beta chain emerged from a study of regulatory T cells in long-lasting Graves disease. Time point of the sample: newly diagnosed GD, antithyroid drugs for less than 3 months. The TCR library used RNA extracted from PBMCs. Study findings and constraints: There were preferences for TRBV28, TRBJ1-2 and TRBJ2-5 in persistent disease.

The CDR3 has 16 residues. The germline V gene has CDR1 MDHEN and CDR2 SYDVKM. The J segment lost 6 bases and the V segment lost 1 base, leaving 5 bases of the junction unmatched. Libraries of TCR beta came from iRepertoire HTBI primers plus Arm-PCR of CDR3 regions. Via MiXCR, TCRdb re-called the multiplex PCR reads, giving one row per CDR3 protein. The sample records fewer than 500,000 distinct CDR3 sequences, around 15% being singletons. Comment on this clonotype: The antigen remains undetermined.

These data were also filed under a second study, of T cells in Graves' hyperthyroidism and ophthalmopathy. This second study notes: Stability of Graves' hyperthyroidism was defined as absent ophthalmopathy progression within 18 months. The study used the HTBI primer set for a first-round RT-PCR of the TCR CDR3.

The material was peripheral blood mononuclear cells (PBMCs), obtained at new diagnosis, from a patient treated with antithyroid drugs. This sequence was found in a man between 35 and 55 years old with Graves disease. The chain links TRBV28 to TRBJ1-6, with 8 bases aligning to TRBD1. The CDR3 sequence: CASSLLAGGSNSPLHF. Written as DNA, the CDR3 is TGTGCCAGCAGTTTATTGGCAGGGGGCTCTAATTCACCCCTCCACTTT.